This T cell receptor beta chain was retrieved from a study of T cells expressing NK-cell markers. As for the study in general: Repertoire data for TCR beta were derived from sorted T cells (CD3+CD56+NKG2C+, CD3+CD56+NKG2C- and CD3+CD56-NKG2C+). General study results and limits: Of the CD8+ T cells in about 6 donors, roughly 1.0-7.0% belonged to dominant NKG2C+ clonotypes. In a few donors, dominant clonotypes made up about 28.3-65% of CD3+CD56-NKG2C+ cells.

On this clonotype: Its matching antigen is unknown.

Germline values: CDR1 SGHKS, CDR2 YYEKEE (reference sequence). The CDR3 has 12 residues. TCRdb reprocessed the 5' RACE reads and keeps a single row for each CDR3 protein, giving no DNA. Reported are 500,000 to 600,000 distinct CDR3 sequences; the ten largest clones contain 3% to 4.5%. The receptor comes from a man aged 18-30 years in good health. Sequencing used blood T cells: a sorted CD56 or NKG2C T cell subset, CD4+ or CD8+ T cells, or bulk PBMC T cells (not recorded which). The chain carries TRBV5-5 and TRBJ2-3; TCRdb's D call of TRBD1 is untestable without DNA. The CDR3 loop reads CASSLEAGGKYF.